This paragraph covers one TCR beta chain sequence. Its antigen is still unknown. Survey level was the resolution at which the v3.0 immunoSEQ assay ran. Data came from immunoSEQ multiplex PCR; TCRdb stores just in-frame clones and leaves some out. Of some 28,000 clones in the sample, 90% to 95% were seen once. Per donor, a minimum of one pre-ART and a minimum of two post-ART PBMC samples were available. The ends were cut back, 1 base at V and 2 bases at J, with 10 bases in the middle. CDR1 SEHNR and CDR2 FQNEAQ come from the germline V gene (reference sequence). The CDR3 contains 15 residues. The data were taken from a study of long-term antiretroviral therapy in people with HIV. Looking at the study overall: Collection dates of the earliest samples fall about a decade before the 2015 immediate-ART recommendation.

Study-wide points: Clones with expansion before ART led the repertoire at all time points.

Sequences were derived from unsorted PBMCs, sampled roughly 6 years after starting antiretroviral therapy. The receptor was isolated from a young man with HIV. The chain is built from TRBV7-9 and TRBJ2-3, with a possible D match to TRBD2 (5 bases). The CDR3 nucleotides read TGTGCCAGCAGCTTAGATACGGGAATCACAGATACGCAGTATTTT. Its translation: CASSLDTGITDTQYF.